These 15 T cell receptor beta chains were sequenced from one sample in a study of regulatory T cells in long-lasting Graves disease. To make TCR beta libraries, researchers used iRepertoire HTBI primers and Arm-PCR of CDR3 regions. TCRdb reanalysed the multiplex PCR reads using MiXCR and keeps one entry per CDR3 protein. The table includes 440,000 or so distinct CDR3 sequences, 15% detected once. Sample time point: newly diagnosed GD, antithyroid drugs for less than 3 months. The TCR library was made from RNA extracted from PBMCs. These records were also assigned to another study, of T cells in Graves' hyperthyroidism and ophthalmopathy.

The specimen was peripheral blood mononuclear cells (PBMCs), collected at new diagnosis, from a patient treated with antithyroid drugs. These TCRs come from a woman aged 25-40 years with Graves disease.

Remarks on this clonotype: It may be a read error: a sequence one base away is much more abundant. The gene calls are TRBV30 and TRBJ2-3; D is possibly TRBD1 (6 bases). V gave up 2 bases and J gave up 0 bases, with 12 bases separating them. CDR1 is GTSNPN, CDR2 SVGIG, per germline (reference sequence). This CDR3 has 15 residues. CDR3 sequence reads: CAWSTGQLSTDTQYF. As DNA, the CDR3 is TGTGCCTGGAGTACTGGACAGCTTAGCACAGATACGCAGTATTTT.

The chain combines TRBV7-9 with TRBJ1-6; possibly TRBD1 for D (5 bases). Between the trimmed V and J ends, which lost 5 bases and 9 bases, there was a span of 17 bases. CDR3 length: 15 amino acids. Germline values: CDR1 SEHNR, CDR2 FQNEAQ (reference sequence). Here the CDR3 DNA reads TGTGCCAGCAGCCATGGCCGTCAAGGGGTTTCACCCCTCCACTTT. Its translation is CASSHGRQGVSPLHF.

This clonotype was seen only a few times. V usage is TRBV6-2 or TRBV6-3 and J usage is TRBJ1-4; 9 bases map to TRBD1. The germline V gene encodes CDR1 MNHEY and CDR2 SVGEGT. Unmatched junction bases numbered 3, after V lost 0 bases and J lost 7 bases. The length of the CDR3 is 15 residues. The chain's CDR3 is CASSYSGTGSEKLFF. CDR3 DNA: TGTGCCAGCAGTTACTCCGGGACAGGGAGTGAAAAACTGTTTTTT.

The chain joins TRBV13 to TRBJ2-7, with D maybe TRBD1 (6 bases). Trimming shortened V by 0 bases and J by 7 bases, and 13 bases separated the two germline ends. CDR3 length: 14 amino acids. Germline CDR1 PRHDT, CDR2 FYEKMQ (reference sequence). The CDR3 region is CASSLGVTGKEQYF. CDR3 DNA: TGTGCCAGCAGCTTAGGTGTTACAGGGAAAGAGCAGTACTTC. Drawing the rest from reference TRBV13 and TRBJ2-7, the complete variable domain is AAGVIQSPRHLIKEKRETATLKCYPIPRHDTVYWYQQGPGQDPQFLISFYEKMQSDKGSIPDRFSAQQFSDYHSELNMSSLELGDSALYFCASSLGVTGKEQYFGPGTRLTVT.

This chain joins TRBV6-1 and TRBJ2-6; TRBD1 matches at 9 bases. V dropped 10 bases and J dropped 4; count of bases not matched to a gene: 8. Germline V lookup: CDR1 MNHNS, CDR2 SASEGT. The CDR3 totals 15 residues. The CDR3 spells CATRDRDSGANVLTF. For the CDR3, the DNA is TGTGCCACCCGGGACAGGGATTCAGGGGCCAACGTCCTGACTTTC.

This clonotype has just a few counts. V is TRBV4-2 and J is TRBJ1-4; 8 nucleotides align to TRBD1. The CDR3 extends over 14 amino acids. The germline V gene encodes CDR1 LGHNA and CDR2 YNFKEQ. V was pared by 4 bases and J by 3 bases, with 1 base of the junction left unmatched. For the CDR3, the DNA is TGTGCCAGCAGCCCGGGACAGGCTAATGAAAAACTGTTTTTT. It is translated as CASSPGQANEKLFF.

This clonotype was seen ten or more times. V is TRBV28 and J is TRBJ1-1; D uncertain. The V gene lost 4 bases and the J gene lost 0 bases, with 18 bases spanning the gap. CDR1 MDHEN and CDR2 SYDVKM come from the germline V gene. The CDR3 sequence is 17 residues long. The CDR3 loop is CASSSLWAQIMNTEAFF. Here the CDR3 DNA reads TGTGCCAGCAGTTCCCTATGGGCCCAGATCATGAACACTGAAGCTTTCTTT.

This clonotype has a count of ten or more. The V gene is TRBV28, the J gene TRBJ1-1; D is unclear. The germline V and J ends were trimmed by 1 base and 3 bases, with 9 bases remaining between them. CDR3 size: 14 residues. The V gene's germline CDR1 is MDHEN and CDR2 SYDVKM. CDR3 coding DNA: TGTGCCAGCAGTTTATACCTTCTTGACACTGAAGCTTTCTTT. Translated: CASSLYLLDTEAFF.

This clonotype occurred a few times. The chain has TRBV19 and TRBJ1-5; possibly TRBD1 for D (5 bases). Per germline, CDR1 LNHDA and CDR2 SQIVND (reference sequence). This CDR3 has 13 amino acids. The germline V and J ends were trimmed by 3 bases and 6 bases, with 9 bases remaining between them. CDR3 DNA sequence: TGTGCCAGTAGTATTGAAGGGGTTCAGCCCCAGCATTTT. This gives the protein CASSIEGVQPQHF.

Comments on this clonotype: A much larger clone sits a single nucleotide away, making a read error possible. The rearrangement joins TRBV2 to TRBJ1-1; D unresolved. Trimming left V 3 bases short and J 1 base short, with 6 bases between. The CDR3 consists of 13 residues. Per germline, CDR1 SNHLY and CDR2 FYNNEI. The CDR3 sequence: CASSDWGNTEAFF. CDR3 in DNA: TGTGCCAGCAGTGATTGGGGGAACACTGAAGCTTTCTTT.

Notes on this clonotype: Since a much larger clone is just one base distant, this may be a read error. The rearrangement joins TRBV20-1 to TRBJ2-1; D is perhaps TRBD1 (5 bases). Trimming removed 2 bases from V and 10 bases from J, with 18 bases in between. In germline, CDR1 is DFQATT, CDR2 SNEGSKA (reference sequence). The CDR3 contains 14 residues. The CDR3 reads CSARSPDRNYEQFF. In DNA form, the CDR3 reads TGCAGTGCTAGATCACCCGACAGAAACTACGAGCAGTTCTTC.

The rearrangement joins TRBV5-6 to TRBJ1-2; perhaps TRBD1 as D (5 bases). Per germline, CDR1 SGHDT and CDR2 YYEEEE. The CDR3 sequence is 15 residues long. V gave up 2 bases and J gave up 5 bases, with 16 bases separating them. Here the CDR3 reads CASSFGFEDRYGYTF. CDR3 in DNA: TGTGCCAGCAGCTTCGGATTTGAAGACAGATATGGCTACACCTTC.

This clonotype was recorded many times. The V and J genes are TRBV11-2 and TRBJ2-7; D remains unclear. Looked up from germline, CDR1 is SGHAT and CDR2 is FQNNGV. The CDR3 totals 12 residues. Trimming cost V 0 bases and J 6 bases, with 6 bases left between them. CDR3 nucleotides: TGTGCCAGCAGCTTAGATCTTGGCGAGCAGTACTTC. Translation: CASSLDLGEQYF.

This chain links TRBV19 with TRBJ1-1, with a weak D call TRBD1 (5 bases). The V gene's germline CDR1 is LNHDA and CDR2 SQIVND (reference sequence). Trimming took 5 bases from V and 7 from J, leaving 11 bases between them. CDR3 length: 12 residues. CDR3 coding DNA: TGTGCCAGTAGTCCGCCCAGGGTTGAAGCTTTCTTT. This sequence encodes CASSPPRVEAFF.

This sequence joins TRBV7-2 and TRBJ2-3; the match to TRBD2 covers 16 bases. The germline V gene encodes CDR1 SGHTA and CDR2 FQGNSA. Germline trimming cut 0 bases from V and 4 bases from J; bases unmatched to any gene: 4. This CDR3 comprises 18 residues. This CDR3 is CASSLAGTSGRAADTQYF. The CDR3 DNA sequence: TGTGCCAGCAGCTTAGCCGGGACTAGCGGGAGGGCCGCAGATACGCAGTATTTT.